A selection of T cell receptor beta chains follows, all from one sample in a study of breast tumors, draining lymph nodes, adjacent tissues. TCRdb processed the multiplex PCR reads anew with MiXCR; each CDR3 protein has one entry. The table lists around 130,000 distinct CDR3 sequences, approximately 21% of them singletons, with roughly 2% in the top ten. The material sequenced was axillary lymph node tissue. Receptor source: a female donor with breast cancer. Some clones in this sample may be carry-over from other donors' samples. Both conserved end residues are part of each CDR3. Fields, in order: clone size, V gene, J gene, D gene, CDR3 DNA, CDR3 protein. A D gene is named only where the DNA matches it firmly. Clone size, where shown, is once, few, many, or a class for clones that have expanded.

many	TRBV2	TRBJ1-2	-	TGTGCCAGCAAGTTCGGGTCTAACTATGGCTACACCTTC	CASKFGSNYGYTF
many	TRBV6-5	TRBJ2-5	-	TGTGCCAGCAGTTACGTCGGCCCATACCAAGAGACCCAGTACTTC	CASSYVGPYQETQYF
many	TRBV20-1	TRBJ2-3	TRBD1	TGCAGTGCTAGATCCCAAGGGACAGGGTTTGATACGCAGTATTTT	CSARSQGTGFDTQYF
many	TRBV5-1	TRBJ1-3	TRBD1	TGCGCCAGCAGCTTGGGCCGGGACAGGGTACGCGCAACTAGAAACACCATATATTTT	CASSLGRDRVRATRNTIYF
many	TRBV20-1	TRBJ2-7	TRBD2	TGCAGTGCTGGGCTAGCGGGAGGGCCCTATTCCTCCTACGAGCAGTACTTC	CSAGLAGGPYSSYEQYF
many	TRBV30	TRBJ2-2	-	TGTGCCTGGAGTCCCGGACTGGGCACCGGGGAGCTGTTTTTT	CAWSPGLGTGELFF
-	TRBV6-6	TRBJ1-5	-	TGTGCCAGCAGTTCCCAGGGGAGCGGGAATCAGCCCCAGCATTTT	CASSSQGSGNQPQHF
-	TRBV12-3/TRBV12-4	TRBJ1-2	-	TGTGCCAGCAGTTTTTTTGGGTCACTCTATGGCTACACCTTC	CASSFFGSLYGYTF
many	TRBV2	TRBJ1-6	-	TGTGCCAGCAGTGAAGCGTGGGGTTCACCCCTCCACTTT	CASSEAWGSPLHF
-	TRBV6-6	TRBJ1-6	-	TGTGCCTGCAGCCCAGCAGGGGATTCACCCCTCCACTTT	CACSPAGDSPLHF
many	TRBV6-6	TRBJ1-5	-	TGTGCCAGCAGTACACAGGGTCTAGGGGGCAATCAGCCCCAGCATTTT	CASSTQGLGGNQPQHF
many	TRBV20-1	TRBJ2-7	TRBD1	TGCAGTGCTAGACGGGACAGGGACGAGCAGTACTTC	CSARRDRDEQYF
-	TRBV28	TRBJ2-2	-	TGTGCCAGCAGGTTCACCGTCCACGCGGCCCCGAACACCGGGGAGCTGTTTTTT	CASRFTVHAAPNTGELFF
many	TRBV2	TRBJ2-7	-	TGTGCCAGCAGGACCACCTACGAGCAGTACTTC	CASRTTYEQYF
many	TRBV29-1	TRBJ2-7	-	TGCAGCGTCGCGCTCCTCAGGGGGGACTACGAGCAGTACTTC	CSVALLRGDYEQYF
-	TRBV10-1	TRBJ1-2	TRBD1	TGCGCCAGCAGTGAGGACAGGGGAGGAGGCTACACCTTC	CASSEDRGGGYTF
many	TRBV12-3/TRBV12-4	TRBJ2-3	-	TGTGCCAGCAGTACTACTAGCCGGAGGGCAGATACGCAGTATTTT	CASSTTSRRADTQYF
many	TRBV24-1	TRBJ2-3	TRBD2	TGTGCCACCAGTGACCAGCTAGTAGCGGGAGGAACAGATACGCAGTATTTT	CATSDQLVAGGTDTQYF
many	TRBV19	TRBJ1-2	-	TGTGCCAGTAGTATGGTTTCTTGGGCCTGGGGCGCGAACTATGGCTACACCTTC	CASSMVSWAWGANYGYTF
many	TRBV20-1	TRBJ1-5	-	TGCAGTGCTAGAGACGCTTATAGCAATCAGCCCCAGCATTTT	CSARDAYSNQPQHF